The TCR beta chain under discussion was sequenced for a study of read filtering for tumor transcriptome and immune sequencing. Study details: DNase treatment preceded whole-transcriptome library preparation. The study's findings and limits: Single-read clonotypes: 80% to 90% of IR-seq clonotypes (around 3.4% of reads), roughly 73% of RNA-seq clonotypes (roughly 49% of reads). The sorted CD138-negative fraction was a mixed bone marrow immune population, not purified T cells.

In its sample, this clonotype was seen many times. Its antigen is unknown. Germline V lookup: CDR1 SGHTA, CDR2 FQGNSA. This CDR3 spans 14 amino acids. The V and J ends lost 2 bases and 3 bases respectively, with 8 bases between them. This library used roughly 0.4 ug RNA and molecular barcoded adaptors spanning alpha/delta and beta/gamma chains. MiXCR, applied by TCRdb to the reads, yields one record per CDR3 protein. The sample has some 120,000 distinct CDR3 sequences; over 10% are singletons. Every patient had bone marrow sampled while the disease was active. This TCR came from a donor over 35 with multiple myeloma. The chain recombines TRBV7-2 with TRBJ2-1; D perhaps matches TRBD2 (6 bases). The sequencing sample was made of a population of CD138-negative cells sorted from bone marrow. CDR3 DNA: TGTGCCAGCAGCTTATGGGGGGACTACAATGAGCAGTTCTTC. It specifies CASSLWGDYNEQFF.